These 14 T cell receptor beta chains were all obtained from the same sample, sequenced in a study of blood T cells in healthy people across ages. A sample-barcoded 5' primer and a J-beta primer mix were used in a second PCR of roughly 6 to 11 cycles. MiXCR was run by TCRdb on the 5' RACE reads, yielding one entry per CDR3 protein. The table has fewer than 1,000,000 distinct CDR3 sequences, under 45% seen once. Specimen: blood. These receptors were taken from a man aged 55 to 70 in good health.

This clonotype was seen more than once but under ten times. The chain carries TRBV25-1 and TRBJ2-7, with TRBD1 matching 9 bases. Germline values: CDR1 MGHDK, CDR2 SYGVNS. The J segment lost 2 bases and the V segment lost 4 bases, leaving 9 bases of the junction unmatched. There are 16 residues in the CDR3. CDR3 DNA: TGTGCCAGCAGTGGGCCCTTCGGGACAGGGACCTACGAGCAGTACTTC. Its translation: CASSGPFGTGTYEQYF.

This chain joins TRBV3-1 and TRBJ1-4, with TRBD1 identical over 10 bases. The CDR3 covers 16 residues. Losses at the gene ends were 4 bases for V and 1 base for J; bases not matched to a gene: 3. Germline CDR1 LGHDT, CDR2 YNNKEL (reference sequence). CDR3 in amino acids: CASSPRTGGTNEKLFF. The DNA of the CDR3 is TGTGCCAGCAGCCCTAGGACAGGGGGAACTAATGAAAAACTGTTTTTT.

This clonotype was seen a few times. The chain is built from TRBV7-2 and TRBJ2-7; the D call may be TRBD1 or TRBD2 (5 bases each). The ends were cut back, 5 bases at V and 3 bases at J, with 14 bases in the middle. The V gene's germline CDR1 is SGHTA and CDR2 FQGNSA. This CDR3 contains 14 residues. The CDR3 DNA follows: TGTGCCAGCAGCGCTGGGACGGCGGTCTACGAGCAGTACTTC. Translated, it gives CASSAGTAVYEQYF. Full variable domain (outside the CDR3, taken from reference TRBV7-2 and TRBJ2-7): GAGVSQSPSNKVTEKGKDVELRCDPISGHTALYWYRQSLGQGLEFLIYFQGNSAPDKSGLPSDRFSAERTGGSVSTLTIQRTQQEDSAVYLCASSAGTAVYEQYFGPGTRLTVT.

Comments on this clonotype: Given a much more abundant clone one base away, this may be a read error. V usage is TRBV29-1 and J usage is TRBJ2-7; D is possibly TRBD2 (5 bases). In germline, CDR1 is SQVTM, CDR2 ANQGSEA. There are 14 residues in the CDR3. Trimming left V 4 bases short and J 10 bases short, with 23 bases between. CDR3 in amino acids: CSVGGHLNPRVQYF. The DNA for the CDR3 is TGCAGCGTTGGCGGGCACCTCAACCCCCGGGTCCAGTACTTC.

The chain recombines TRBV5-4 with TRBJ2-7; D is possibly TRBD1 or TRBD2 (5 bases each). The CDR3 sequence is 15 residues long. Trimming stripped 2 bases from V and 2 bases from J, with 14 bases between. Per the germline V gene, CDR1 is SGHNT and CDR2 is YYREEE (reference sequence). The CDR3 DNA reads as TGTGCCAGCAGCTTAGTCCGGGACCAAACCTACGAGCAGTACTTC. It yields the protein CASSLVRDQTYEQYF.

This chain uses TRBV5-1 with TRBJ2-7; D is unresolved. The ends were cut back, 4 bases at V and 3 bases at J, with 11 bases in the middle. Per the germline V gene, CDR1 is SGHRS and CDR2 is YFSETQ. The CDR3 is 13 amino acids. CDR3 nucleotide sequence: TGCGCCAGCAGCGTCACTTTACACTACGAGCAGTACTTC. It yields the protein CASSVTLHYEQYF. The complete variable domain, with remaining parts taken from reference TRBV5-1 and TRBJ2-7, reads KAGVTQTPRYLIKTRGQQVTLSCSPISGHRSVSWYQQTPGQGLQFLFEYFSETQRNKGNFPGRFSGRQFSNSRSEMNVSTLELGDSALYLCASSVTLHYEQYFGPGTRLTVT.

In this sample, this clonotype turned up a few times. V is TRBV29-1 and J is TRBJ1-5, with D perhaps matching TRBD1 (5 bases). CDR3 length: 13 residues. V gave up 3 bases and J gave up 6 bases, with 12 bases separating them. Germline V gene lookup returns CDR1 SQVTM and CDR2 ANQGSEA. The CDR3 reads CSVEGRDGQPQHF. CDR3 sequence (DNA): TGCAGCGTTGAGGGCAGGGATGGTCAGCCCCAGCATTTT.

A few counts support this clonotype. CDR3 in amino acids: CASSLTGDGYEQYF. CDR3 nucleotide sequence: TGTGCCAGCAGCTTGACAGGGGACGGCTACGAGCAGTACTTC. The V gene is TRBV7-3, the J gene TRBJ2-7; 8 bases align to TRBD1. Germline V gene lookup returns CDR1 SGHTA and CDR2 FQGTGA. The CDR3 consists of 14 residues. Trimming took 3 bases from V and 3 from J; bases not matched to a gene: 4. Drawing the rest from reference TRBV7-3 and TRBJ2-7, the complete variable domain is GAGVSQTPSNKVTEKGKYVELRCDPISGHTALYWYRQSLGQGPEFLIYFQGTGAADDSGLPNDRFFAVRPEGSVSTLKIQRTERGDSAVYLCASSLTGDGYEQYFGPGTRLTVT.

The gene calls are TRBV4-1 and TRBJ2-5; 9 bases are shared with TRBD2. Germline loops: CDR1 MGHRA, CDR2 YSYEKL. Trimming took 4 bases from V and 4 from J; bases not matched to a gene: 7. This CDR3 comprises 15 residues. CDR3 sequence reads: CASSPGLALGETQYF. CDR3 sequence (DNA): TGCGCCAGCAGCCCGGGACTAGCCCTAGGAGAGACCCAGTACTTC.

J is TRBJ2-1 and V is TRBV3-1; D uncertain. V was shortened by 2 bases and J by 9 bases, with 11 bases between the two germline ends. The germline CDR1 and CDR2 sequences are LGHDT and YNNKEL (reference sequence). This CDR3 is built from 13 residues. The CDR3 nucleotides read TGTGCCAGCAGCCAATTCCTCCGGGTTGAGCAGTTCTTC. This encodes CASSQFLRVEQFF.

This clonotype was counted only a few times. The chain uses TRBV20-1 and TRBJ2-1; 13 nucleotides agree with TRBD2. The junction had 8 bases not matched to a gene; V was cut back by 4 bases and J by 5 bases. CDR3 length equals 16 residues. Germline CDR1 and CDR2: DFQATT and SNEGSKA (reference sequence). CDR3 sequence (DNA): TGCAGTGCTACGGGACTAGCGGGAAGACTCGACAATGAGCAGTTCTTC. Translation: CSATGLAGRLDNEQFF.

This clonotype was detected a few times. The chain links TRBV20-1 to TRBJ2-7, with TRBD2 matching over 13 bases. Per the germline V gene, CDR1 is DFQATT and CDR2 is SNEGSKA (reference sequence). The CDR3 has 15 residues. Trimming took 5 bases from V and 7 from J; bases not matched to a gene: 11. The DNA of the CDR3 is TGCAGTGCTCTGAAACTAGCGGGGGGGCCTAATGAGCAGTACTTC. This gives the protein CSALKLAGGPNEQYF.

The table lists this clonotype with many counts. The chain carries TRBV6-2 or TRBV6-3 and TRBJ1-1; 8 bases line up with TRBD1. The J segment lost 1 base and the V segment lost 4 bases, leaving 2 bases of the junction unmatched. The CDR3 loop spans 14 amino acids. Per the germline V gene, CDR1 is MNHEY and CDR2 is SVGEGT. The DNA of the CDR3 is TGTGCCAGCAGTTCAGACAGGGGGAACACTGAAGCTTTCTTT. Amino acid sequence: CASSSDRGNTEAFF.

The rearrangement joins TRBV29-1 to TRBJ2-3, with D unclear. The V and J ends lost 6 bases and 0 bases respectively, with 10 bases between them. Germline CDR1 reads SQVTM; CDR2 reads ANQGSEA. This CDR3 has 13 amino acids. This chain's CDR3 is CSVRESSTDTQYF. CDR3 DNA sequence: TGCAGCGTCAGAGAATCTAGCACAGATACGCAGTATTTT.